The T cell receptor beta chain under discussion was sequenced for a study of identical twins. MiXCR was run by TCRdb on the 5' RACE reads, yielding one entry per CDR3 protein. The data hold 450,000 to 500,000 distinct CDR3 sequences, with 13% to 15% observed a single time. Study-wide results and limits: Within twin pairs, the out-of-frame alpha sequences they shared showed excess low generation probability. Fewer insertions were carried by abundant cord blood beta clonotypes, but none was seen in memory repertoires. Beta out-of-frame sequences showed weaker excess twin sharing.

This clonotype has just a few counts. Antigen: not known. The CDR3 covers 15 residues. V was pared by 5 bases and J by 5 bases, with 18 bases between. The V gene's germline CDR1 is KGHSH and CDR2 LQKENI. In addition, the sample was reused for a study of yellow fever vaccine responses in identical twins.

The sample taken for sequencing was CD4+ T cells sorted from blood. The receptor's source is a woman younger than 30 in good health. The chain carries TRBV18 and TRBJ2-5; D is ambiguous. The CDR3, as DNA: TGTGCCAGCTCAAAAACCCGGGTGAACACGGAGACCCAGTACTTC. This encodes CASSKTRVNTETQYF.